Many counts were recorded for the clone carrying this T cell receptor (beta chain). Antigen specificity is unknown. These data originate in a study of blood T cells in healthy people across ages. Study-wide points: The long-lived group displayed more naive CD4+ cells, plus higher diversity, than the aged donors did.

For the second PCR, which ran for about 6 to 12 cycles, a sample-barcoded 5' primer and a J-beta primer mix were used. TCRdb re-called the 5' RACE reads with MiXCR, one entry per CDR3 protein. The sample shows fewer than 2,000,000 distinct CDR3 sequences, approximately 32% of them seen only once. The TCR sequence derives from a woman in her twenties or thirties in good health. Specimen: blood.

The DNA for the CDR3 is TGTGCCAGCAGCTCTGGGTTACTAGCTGAAGGGGAGACCCAGTACTTC. This encodes CASSSGLLAEGETQYF. The V call is TRBV4-2, the J call TRBJ2-5; weak D call: TRBD2 (6 bases). The V end was cut by 5 bases, the J end by 5 bases, with 21 bases between. Germline V lookup: CDR1 LGHNA, CDR2 YNFKEQ. CDR3 length: 16 residues.